These 24 T cell receptor beta chains share one sample of origin, sequenced in a study of blood T cell repertoires in COVID-19. Profiled with immunoSEQ multiplex PCR; TCRdb holds only in-frame clones, not every one. The data hold some 240,000 clones, with about 89% observed a single time. Sequencing was carried out using peripheral blood. These receptors all come from a man aged 60 to 69 who had recovered from COVID-19.

The CDR3 spells CASSFGSGVAYEQYF. The CDR3 coding sequence is TGTGCCAGCAGCTTTGGGAGCGGAGTCGCCTACGAGCAGTACTTC. V and J are TRBV7-2 and TRBJ2-7, with a tentative D call TRBD2 (5 bases). Trimming stripped 3 bases from V and 2 bases from J, with 14 bases between. Germline-derived CDR1 and CDR2 are SGHTA and FQGNSA. CDR3 length: 15 residues.

The chain has TRBV6-4 and TRBJ1-1; perhaps TRBD1 as D (6 bases). The CDR3 totals 13 residues. With 5 bases removed from V and 1 base from J, the gap between germline ends came to 8 bases. Germline V gives CDR1 MRHNA, CDR2 SNTAGT. The CDR3 region is CASSSRGNTEAFF. The CDR3, as DNA: TGTGCCAGCAGTTCCAGGGGGAACACTGAAGCTTTCTTT.

The chain uses TRBV18 and TRBJ2-1; D possibly corresponds to TRBD2 (6 bases). This CDR3 region has 15 residues. Germline V gives CDR1 KGHSH, CDR2 LQKENI. The V end lost 0 bases, the J end lost 4 bases, and 10 bases lay between the germline ends. The CDR3: CASSPPEGRYNEQFF. CDR3 DNA: TGTGCCAGCTCACCACCGGAGGGGCGATACAATGAGCAGTTCTTC.

The chain couples TRBV6-4 to TRBJ2-2; the match to TRBD2 covers 7 bases. This CDR3 comprises 16 residues. V was clipped by 5 bases and J by 5 bases; unmatched bases: 11. Germline V lookup: CDR1 MRHNA, CDR2 SNTAGT. CDR3 coding DNA: TGTGCCAGCAGTCGATCCCCGGGAGGAGGAACCGGGGAGCTGTTTTTT. Its translation is CASSRSPGGGTGELFF.

The chain joins TRBV7-2 to TRBJ2-7; 13 positions match TRBD2. Germline loops: CDR1 SGHTA, CDR2 FQGNSA. The ends lost 2 bases at V and 3 bases at J; junction bases unmatched: 13. This CDR3 spans 19 amino acids. The CDR3 DNA reads TGTGCCAGCAGCTTAAGGGGGGGTGTACTAGCGGGAGGGCGCTACGAGCAGTACTTC. Its translation: CASSLRGGVLAGGRYEQYF.

The V call is TRBV25-1, the J call TRBJ1-2; 8 bases line up with TRBD1. The length of the CDR3 is 13 residues. Germline lookup yields CDR1 MGHDK and CDR2 SYGVNS. Trimming took 6 bases from V and 3 from J; bases not matched to a gene: 3. The CDR3 region has the DNA TGTGCCAGCAGGCAGGGGGCTGACTATGGCTACACCTTC. Translation gives CASRQGADYGYTF.

The chain is built from TRBV14 and TRBJ2-3; 11 positions agree with TRBD2. Trimming took 4 bases from V and 5 from J; bases not matched to a gene: 5. Germline CDR1 SGHDN, CDR2 FVKESK. This CDR3 region has 15 residues. CDR3 region: CASSPWLAGGDTQYF. The CDR3 nucleotides are TGTGCCAGCAGCCCCTGGCTAGCGGGGGGAGATACGCAGTATTTT.

The chain has TRBV15 and TRBJ1-4, with TRBD1 matching over 7 bases. V dropped 1 base and J dropped 9; count of bases not matched to a gene: 8. CDR3 length: 15 residues. Germline values: CDR1 LNHNV, CDR2 YYDKDF (reference sequence). The CDR3 loop reads CATSRVGTVSKKLFF. The CDR3 coding sequence is TGTGCCACCAGCAGAGTAGGGACAGTGAGTAAAAAACTGTTTTTT.

The V gene is TRBV6-5, the J gene TRBJ1-4; TRBD1 matches 7 bases. The germline V gene encodes CDR1 MNHEY and CDR2 SVGAGI. V shed 0 bases and J 8 bases; nucleotides not matched to a gene: 6. The CDR3 has 15 amino acids. CDR3: CASSYSGGRGEKLFF. The CDR3 DNA reads TGTGCCAGCAGTTACTCAGGGGGCCGTGGGGAAAAACTGTTTTTT.

The rearrangement joins TRBV7-2 to TRBJ2-7, with 9 bases aligning to TRBD2. Germline V lookup: CDR1 SGHTA, CDR2 FQGNSA. The CDR3 sequence is 15 residues long. After removal of 5 bases from V and 4 bases from J, the junction contained 9 bases not matched to a gene. CDR3 nucleotide sequence: TGTGCCAGCAGCCAAACAGCGGGAGGACGGTACGAGCAGTACTTC. This sequence encodes CASSQTAGGRYEQYF.

The chain employs TRBV5-8 and TRBJ2-2; 8 bases align to TRBD2. Losses at the gene ends were 5 bases for V and 3 bases for J; bases not matched to a gene: 9. The germline V gene encodes CDR1 SGHTS and CDR2 YDEGEE. CDR3 length: 16 residues. CDR3 loop: CASRAGGRQYTGELFF. CDR3 DNA: TGTGCCAGCAGGGCGGGGGGAAGACAGTACACCGGGGAGCTGTTTTTT. Variable domain in full (rest from reference TRBV5-8 and TRBJ2-2): EAGVTQSPTHLIKTRGQQATLRCSPISGHTSVYWYQQALGLGLQFLLWYDEGEERNRGNFPPRFSGRQFPNYSSELNVNALELEDSALYLCASRAGGRQYTGELFFGEGSRLTVL.

CDR3 nucleotide sequence: TGTGCCAGCAGACTGGCCTCCTCAAAGGGGAACTATGGCTACACCTTC. Protein product: CASRLASSKGNYGYTF. The chain couples TRBV27 to TRBJ1-2; a possible D gene is TRBD1 (5 bases). The germline CDR1 and CDR2 sequences are MNHEY and SMNVEV (reference sequence). Trimming pared 6 bases from V and 2 bases from J, leaving 19 bases between. The CDR3 contains 16 residues.

On this clone: The sample holds other DNA sequences that translate to the same CDR3. The chain uses TRBV5-4 and TRBJ2-5, with 9 bases identical to TRBD1. Germline CDR1 reads SGHNT; CDR2 reads YYREEE (reference sequence). The CDR3 has 15 amino acids. The junction had 5 bases not matched to a gene; V was cut back by 0 bases and J by 5 bases. CDR3 nucleotides: TGTGCCAGCAGCTTGGGGGGACAGGGAAGGGAGACCCAGTACTTC. Protein: CASSLGGQGRETQYF.

The V gene is TRBV27, the J gene TRBJ1-5; D remains ambiguous. Germline assignment: CDR1 MNHEY and CDR2 SMNVEV (reference sequence). The CDR3 consists of 14 residues. V was trimmed by 3 bases and J by 3 bases, leaving 9 bases between them. The CDR3 loop is CASSFRGPNQPQHF. DNA of the CDR3: TGTGCCAGCAGTTTTAGAGGGCCCAATCAGCCCCAGCATTTT.

In DNA, the CDR3 is TGTGCCAGCAGTACGGGACAGGGGGCAGGTCAGCCCCAGCATTTT. As protein: CASSTGQGAGQPQHF. V usage is TRBV28 and J usage is TRBJ1-5, with 12 positions matching TRBD1. Trimming removed 5 bases from V and 6 bases from J; junction bases left unmatched: 5. This CDR3 has 15 amino acids. Germline V CDR1 and CDR2: MDHEN, SYDVKM.

The chain uses TRBV9 and TRBJ1-2, with D possibly TRBD1 on 6 matching bases. This CDR3 has 14 residues. In germline, CDR1 is SGDLS, CDR2 YYNGEE. V was shortened by 3 bases and J by 0 bases, with 9 bases between the two germline ends. CDR3 DNA: TGTGCCAGCAGCGGAGCAGGGGCTAACTATGGCTACACCTTC. Protein sequence: CASSGAGANYGYTF.

This clone was recorded only once. The chain recombines TRBV5-1 with TRBJ1-6; D gene uncertain. Trimming pared 0 bases from V and 9 bases from J, leaving 13 bases between. Germline CDR1 reads SGHRS; CDR2 reads YFSETQ. This CDR3 is built from 15 residues. CDR3: CASSLGQARGSPLHF. The CDR3 DNA reads as TGCGCCAGCAGCTTGGGCCAGGCACGGGGTTCACCCCTCCACTTT. Combining the CDR3 with reference TRBV5-1 and TRBJ1-6 gives the whole variable domain KAGVTQTPRYLIKTRGQQVTLSCSPISGHRSVSWYQQTPGQGLQFLFEYFSETQRNKGNFPGRFSGRQFSNSRSEMNVSTLELGDSALYLCASSLGQARGSPLHFGNGTRLTVT.

The rearrangement joins TRBV19 to TRBJ1-5, with TRBD1 matching 9 bases. Per the germline V gene, CDR1 is LNHDA and CDR2 is SQIVND (reference sequence). V was pared by 3 bases and J by 0 bases, with 6 bases of the junction left unmatched. CDR3 size: 17 residues. The CDR3 loop reads CASSMGQGGNSNQPQHF. The CDR3 coding sequence is TGTGCCAGTAGTATGGGACAGGGAGGGAATAGCAATCAGCCCCAGCATTTT.

This sequence joins TRBV20-1 and TRBJ1-1; the match to TRBD1 covers 9 bases. Germline CDR1 DFQATT, CDR2 SNEGSKA (reference sequence). Trimming at V came to 3 bases and at J to 4 bases, leaving 9 bases not matched to a gene. The CDR3 runs 15 residues. CDR3 sequence reads: CSASFGTGLGTEAFF. The DNA of the CDR3 is TGCAGTGCTAGTTTTGGGACAGGGTTGGGCACTGAAGCTTTCTTT.

In DNA, the CDR3 is TGTGCCAGCAGCGTAGAGGGGTCCAACACCGGGGAGCTGTTTTTT. It is translated as CASSVEGSNTGELFF. V is TRBV9 and J is TRBJ2-2, with a weak D call TRBD1 (5 bases). The CDR3 has 15 amino acids. V lost 0 bases and J lost 2, with 8 bases in between. The germline V gene has CDR1 SGDLS and CDR2 YYNGEE.

The chain recombines TRBV4-3 with TRBJ2-1; no clear D gene. Trimming took 0 bases from V and 4 from J, leaving 13 bases between them. The CDR3 sequence is 16 residues long. Germline CDR1 is LGHNA and CDR2 is YSLEER. The CDR3 protein is CASSQDISSLYNEQFF. The CDR3 region has the DNA TGCGCCAGCAGCCAAGATATAAGCTCCCTGTACAATGAGCAGTTCTTC.

This clone is a singleton in its sample. The chain is built from TRBV12-3 or TRBV12-4 and TRBJ1-2; 9 bases fit TRBD1. The CDR3 consists of 13 residues. The J segment lost 4 bases and the V segment lost 7 bases, leaving 4 bases of the junction unmatched. The CDR3 DNA is TGTGCCAGCACCTCGGACAGGGGCTATGGCTACACCTTC. Translating gives CASTSDRGYGYTF.

The V and J genes are TRBV18 and TRBJ2-3, with D perhaps matching TRBD2 (5 bases). CDR1 and CDR2 from the germline V gene are KGHSH and LQKENI. The CDR3 has 14 residues. V was clipped by 3 bases and J by 1 base, with 8 bases between them. This chain's CDR3 is CASSPRERTDTQYF. The CDR3 DNA reads TGTGCCAGCTCACCGAGGGAACGCACAGATACGCAGTATTTT.

The chain recombines TRBV14 with TRBJ1-2, with D maybe TRBD1 (5 bases). V was trimmed by 0 bases and J by 3 bases, leaving 8 bases between them. CDR1 and CDR2 (germline): SGHDN, FVKESK. The CDR3 covers 14 residues. DNA for the CDR3: TGTGCCAGCAGCCAAGATCGGGGGTACTATGGCTACACCTTC. Translated, it gives CASSQDRGYYGYTF.